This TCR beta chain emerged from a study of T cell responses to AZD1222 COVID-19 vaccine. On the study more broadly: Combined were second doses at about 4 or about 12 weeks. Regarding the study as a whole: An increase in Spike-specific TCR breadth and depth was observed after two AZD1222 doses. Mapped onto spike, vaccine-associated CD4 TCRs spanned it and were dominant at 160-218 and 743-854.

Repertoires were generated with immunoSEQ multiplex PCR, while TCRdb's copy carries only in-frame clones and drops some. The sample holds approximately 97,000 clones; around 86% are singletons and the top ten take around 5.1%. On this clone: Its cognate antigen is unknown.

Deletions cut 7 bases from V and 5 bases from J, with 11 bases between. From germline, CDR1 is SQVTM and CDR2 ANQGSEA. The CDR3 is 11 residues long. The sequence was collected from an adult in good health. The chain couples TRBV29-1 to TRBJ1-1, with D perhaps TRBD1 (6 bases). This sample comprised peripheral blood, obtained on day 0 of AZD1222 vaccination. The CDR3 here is CSALQGTEAFF. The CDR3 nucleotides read TGCAGCGCCCTACAGGGTACTGAAGCTTTCTTT.